These 3 T cell receptor beta chains originate from one sample sequenced in a study of shared clonotypes between healthy human individuals. The table came from immunoSEQ multiplex PCR; TCRdb's copy has only in-frame clones and leaves some out. The profile covers approximately 740,000 clones, with around 74% appearing a single time and under 2% taken by the ten largest. Specimen: memory CD4+ T cells sorted from blood. Subset described: CD45RA-negative fraction. Every receptor here comes from a woman in her twenties or thirties in good health.

This clone was observed at least ten times. The chain uses TRBV16 and TRBJ2-7; D is uncertain. From germline, CDR1 is KGHSY and CDR2 FQNENV. There are 14 residues in the CDR3. V shed 0 bases and J shed 2 bases, with 8 bases lying between them. CDR3 loop: CASSQSQDAYEQYF. CDR3 nucleotide sequence: TGTGCCAGCAGCCAATCGCAGGACGCCTACGAGCAGTACTTC.

The rearrangement uses TRBV6-4 and TRBJ2-5; a possible D gene is TRBD2 (6 bases). V lost 4 bases to trimming and J lost 4 bases, with 13 bases between them. The germline gives CDR1 MRHNA, CDR2 SNTAGT. This CDR3 has 14 residues. CDR3 residues: CASSVGTALETQYF. Written as DNA, the CDR3 is TGTGCCAGCAGTGTTGGGACTGCCTTAGAGACCCAGTACTTC.

The genes are TRBV27 and TRBJ1-4; D remains unclear. The CDR3 has 15 amino acids. Per the germline V gene, CDR1 is MNHEY and CDR2 is SMNVEV (reference sequence). V dropped 5 bases and J dropped 0 bases, with 10 bases sitting between them. DNA of the CDR3: TGTGCCAGCAGTCTGAAGTGGGCAACTAATGAAAAACTGTTTTTT. It encodes CASSLKWATNEKLFF.